This is a list of T cell receptor beta chains from one sample in a study of T cells in Graves' hyperthyroidism and ophthalmopathy. In TCRdb, the multiplex PCR reads were re-called with MiXCR into one record per CDR3 protein. The sample has roughly 360,000 distinct CDR3 sequences, approximately 13% seen once. The material sequenced was blood. These receptors originate from a man aged 25 to 40 with Graves' hyperthyroidism that later progressed to Graves' ophthalmopathy. Both conserved end residues are part of each CDR3.

j_call v_call cdr3_aa
TRBJ1-5 TRBV6-1 CASSGVRNSNQPQHF
TRBJ2-7 TRBV28 CASSLTDSYEQYF
TRBJ2-1 TRBV19 CASSKRTGNEQFF
TRBJ2-7 TRBV6-2/TRBV6-3 CASRQLQGRGQYF
TRBJ1-1 TRBV9 CASSVEAGTEAFF
TRBJ2-1 TRBV7-3 CASSLTTVGEQFF
TRBJ2-3 TRBV10-2 CASSEIWLNTDTQYF
TRBJ1-2 TRBV5-1 CASSFTTLVGGYTF
TRBJ1-2 TRBV24-1 CVTSDLDGYTF
TRBJ2-7 TRBV7-6 CASSASPDPGYEQYF
TRBJ2-7 TRBV20-1 CSARRTGTYEQYF
TRBJ1-4 TRBV27 CASSPRTGEKLFF
TRBJ2-7 TRBV7-2 CASRGDSYEQYF
TRBJ2-5 TRBV7-9 CASSRTGVETQYF
TRBJ2-2 TRBV3-1 CASSQGLAGGANTGELFF
TRBJ1-3 TRBV6-1 CASRAGTDFFGNTIYF
TRBJ1-1 TRBV28 CASGETEASEAFF
TRBJ2-1 TRBV5-1 CASRRRDNEQFF
TRBJ2-3 TRBV4-2 CASSPRLAGGPGTDTQYF
TRBJ1-1 TRBV25-1 CASSEYQDTEAFF
TRBJ2-7 TRBV20-1 CSARPWDSYEQYF
TRBJ1-1 TRBV30 CAWSPGAEAFF
TRBJ1-5 TRBV24-1 CATSDLNSNQPQHF
TRBJ2-7 TRBV3-1 CASSLRQVSYEQYF
TRBJ2-7 TRBV6-5 CASSYSTGRSTYEQYF
TRBJ1-2 TRBV28 CASSLSITTGNYGYTF
TRBJ1-2 TRBV3-1 CASKGDANYGYTF
TRBJ1-5 TRBV7-9 CASSPSLVEPQHF
TRBJ2-3 TRBV7-2 CASSSSGVSTDTQYF
TRBJ2-3 TRBV5-8 CASSSLLRGRTDTQYF
TRBJ2-5 TRBV12-3/TRBV12-4 CASSSDRATQYF
TRBJ1-4 TRBV30 CAWTTGVSMEKLFF
TRBJ2-2 TRBV30 CAWRAERELFF
TRBJ2-5 TRBV13 CASSFGTGGETQYF
TRBJ1-1 TRBV10-1 CASSQGQGAPEAFF
TRBJ2-5 TRBV7-8 CASSTNGLAGVETQYF
TRBJ2-7 TRBV12-3/TRBV12-4 CASSLWTTADEQYF
TRBJ2-5 TRBV27 CASSTRDNYPKETQYF
TRBJ1-2 TRBV24-1 CATSDTGPSWSYTF
TRBJ1-1 TRBV24-1 CATSDSVAGAFF
TRBJ2-4 TRBV7-2 CASSLVGAMNPKNIQYF
TRBJ2-6 TRBV6-1 CASSFTDRVGGANVLTF
TRBJ2-1 TRBV20-1 CSARVANEQFF
TRBJ2-1 TRBV7-3 CASSHREVGFDEQFF
TRBJ1-1 TRBV28 CASSFSTPGAEAFF
TRBJ1-1 TRBV6-2/TRBV6-3 CASSGGGPNTEAFF
TRBJ2-3 TRBV29-1 CSVAQTGDTQYF
TRBJ1-5 TRBV12-3/TRBV12-4 CASSLEEGNQPQHF
TRBJ1-5 TRBV6-1 CASRQAGQPQHF
TRBJ2-7 TRBV9 CASSPNGGTYEQYF
TRBJ2-7 TRBV6-2/TRBV6-3 CASSYSLAVAPSYEQYF
TRBJ2-5 TRBV10-3 CAIRTSGGQETQYF
TRBJ2-5 TRBV6-2/TRBV6-3 CASSFAGAGETQYF
TRBJ1-1 TRBV28 CASSAFRGANTEAFF
TRBJ2-3 TRBV7-8 CASSSTTSGGANTQYF